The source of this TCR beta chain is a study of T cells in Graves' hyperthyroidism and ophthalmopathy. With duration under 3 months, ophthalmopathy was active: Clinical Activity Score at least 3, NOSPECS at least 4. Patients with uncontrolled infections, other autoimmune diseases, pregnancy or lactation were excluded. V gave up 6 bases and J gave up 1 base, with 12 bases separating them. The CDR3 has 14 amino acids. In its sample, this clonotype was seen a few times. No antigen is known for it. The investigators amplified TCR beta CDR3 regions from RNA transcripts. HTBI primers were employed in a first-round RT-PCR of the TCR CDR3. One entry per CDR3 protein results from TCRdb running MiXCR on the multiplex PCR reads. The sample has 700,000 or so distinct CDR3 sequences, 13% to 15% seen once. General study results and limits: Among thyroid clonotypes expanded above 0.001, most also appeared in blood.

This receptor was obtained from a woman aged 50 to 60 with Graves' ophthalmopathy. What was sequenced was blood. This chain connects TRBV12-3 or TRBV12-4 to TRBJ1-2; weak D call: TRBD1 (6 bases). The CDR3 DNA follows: TGTGCCAGCAGCTCGGGACAACGTAACTATGGCTACACCTTC. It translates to CASSSGQRNYGYTF.